This T cell receptor beta chain was captured in a study of cytomegalovirus exposure and HLA in healthy donors. Notes on the study in general: TCR beta V segments were, for the most part, productive about 87% or about 30% of the time in an earlier analysis. By HLA locus, TCR association rates varied in a later analysis, with DRB1 showing the most and HLA-C the fewest.

PCR amplification relied on 60 Vbeta primers (plus 13 Jbeta primers). Produced via immunoSEQ multiplex PCR; TCRdb's table is partial and in-frame only. This table holds tens of thousands of clones. Germline V gives CDR1 SEHNR, CDR2 FQNEAQ (reference sequence). The V end lost 5 bases, the J end lost 1 base, and 14 bases lay between the germline ends. The CDR3 is 15 amino acids. A word on this clone: Its antigen is currently unknown.

The sequenced material came from PBMCs. This chain uses TRBV7-9 with TRBJ1-1; D call uncertain. This clonotype was sampled from a man aged 50 to 60 in good health and CMV-seropositive. CDR3 in DNA: TGTGCCAGCAGCCTCCGGGAGCTAAAGAACACTGAAGCTTTCTTT. The encoded protein is CASSLRELKNTEAFF.